This entry is about one TCR beta chain. These data belong to a study of blood T cell repertoires in COVID-19. At the level of the study: Samples representing acute and convalescent COVID-19 were sourced from the United States, Italy and Spain. Sample material is recorded as cDNA or gDNA derived from T cells, B-cell-depleted T cells, or PBMCs.

Trimming cost V 4 bases and J 7 bases; bases outside gene matches: 7. CDR3 length: 15 residues. CDR1 and CDR2 (germline): SGDLS, YYNGEE. Repertoires were generated with immunoSEQ multiplex PCR, while TCRdb's copy carries only in-frame clones and drops some. The sample shows some 220,000 clones, nearly 95% of them seen only once. Seattle patients were enrolled while actively infected and followed longitudinally. Sequencing was carried out using peripheral blood. The chain has TRBV9 and TRBJ1-4, with 10 nucleotides matching TRBD1. The origin of this receptor is a man in his thirties or forties with COVID-19, enrolled during active disease. CDR3 bases: TGTGCCAGCAGCACCCGGACAGGGGGTATTGAAAAACTGTTTTTT. Amino acid sequence: CASSTRTGGIEKLFF.